These 31 T cell receptor beta chains were sequenced from one sample in a study of blood T cells in healthy people across ages. A second PCR, run for roughly 6 to 11 cycles, used a sample-barcoded 5' primer plus a J-beta primer mix. Via MiXCR, TCRdb re-called the 5' RACE reads, giving one row per CDR3 protein. The sample lists 800,000 to 950,000 distinct CDR3 sequences, almost 30% occurring once. This same sample was also part of a study on T cells of mothers and their children.

The sample comprised blood. All receptors come from a woman aged 40 to 55 in good health.

This clonotype was observed a few times. The CDR3 here is CASSYSHEQFF. The DNA of the CDR3 is TGTGCCAGCAGTTACTCCCATGAGCAGTTCTTC. V is TRBV6-6 and J is TRBJ2-1; no reliable D call. Trimming took 0 bases from V and 8 from J, leaving 2 bases between them. Looked up from germline, CDR1 is MNHNY and CDR2 is SVGAGI (reference sequence). This CDR3 contains 11 residues.

This clonotype was seen many times. CDR3 sequence reads: CASSLLRTNEQFF. CDR3 coding DNA: TGTGCCAGCAGCTTATTGAGGACCAATGAGCAGTTCTTC. The V gene is TRBV11-1, the J gene TRBJ2-1; D unresolved. V was pared by 2 bases and J by 6 bases, with 8 bases between. CDR3 length: 13 residues. CDR1 and CDR2 (germline): SGHAT, FQDESV (reference sequence).

This chain uses TRBV20-1 with TRBJ2-1, with TRBD1 as a possible D gene (6 bases). The V and J ends lost 1 base and 4 bases respectively, with 11 bases between them. There are 14 residues in the CDR3. Germline CDR1 reads DFQATT; CDR2 reads SNEGSKA (reference sequence). CDR3 amino acids: CSARGIGGYNEQFF. CDR3 sequence (DNA): TGCAGTGCTAGAGGGATAGGGGGATACAATGAGCAGTTCTTC.

Of note for this clonotype: This may arise from a read error, as a much more abundant clone is one base away. The chain combines TRBV10-3 with TRBJ1-1, with 7 bases identical to TRBD1. CDR3 size: 14 residues. Losses at the gene ends were 11 bases for V and 3 bases for J; bases not matched to a gene: 12. CDR1 is ENHRY and CDR2 is SYGVKD in the germline V gene. CDR3 nucleotide sequence: TGTGCCTTAGGAGACAGGGCTCTCGACACTGAAGCTTTCTTT. This translates into CALGDRALDTEAFF.

The V gene is TRBV7-2, the J gene TRBJ2-7, with 8 bases matching TRBD1. Trimming at V came to 5 bases and at J to 6 bases, leaving 9 bases not matched to a gene. Germline-derived CDR1 and CDR2 are SGHTA and FQGNSA. This CDR3 is built from 14 residues. The CDR3 region is CASSADGRGLEQYF. CDR3 nucleotide sequence: TGTGCCAGCAGCGCCGATGGCAGGGGGCTCGAGCAGTACTTC.

This clonotype was detected many times. The chain has TRBV2 and TRBJ2-1; either TRBD1 or TRBD2 may supply D (5 bases each). Germline CDR1 and CDR2: SNHLY and FYNNEI. V dropped 1 base and J dropped 7 bases, with 14 bases sitting between them. The CDR3 has 15 residues. The CDR3 DNA follows: TGTGCCAGCAGTGAAGAGTCGGGACCCTCTAATGAGCAGTTCTTC. Its translation is CASSEESGPSNEQFF.

This clonotype was picked up many times. V usage is TRBV10-3 and J usage is TRBJ2-1; D tentatively reads TRBD1 or TRBD2 (5 bases each). V was trimmed by 0 bases and J by 2 bases, leaving 8 bases between them. The germline V gene has CDR1 ENHRY and CDR2 SYGVKD. The CDR3 consists of 15 residues. CDR3 nucleotide sequence: TGTGCCATCAGTGAGTCAACGGGACCCTACAATGAGCAGTTCTTC. Translated: CAISESTGPYNEQFF.

This clonotype was observed a few times. The chain joins TRBV27 to TRBJ2-1, with 16 bases matching TRBD2. The germline gives CDR1 MNHEY, CDR2 SMNVEV (reference sequence). The CDR3 covers 20 residues. V was clipped by 5 bases and J by 1 base; unmatched bases: 11. The CDR3 DNA follows: TGTGCCAGCAGTGCGAAACATGGGACTAGCGGGGGGGTATCCTACAATGAGCAGTTCTTC. Protein: CASSAKHGTSGGVSYNEQFF.

This clonotype was counted only a few times. V gene TRBV5-1 combines with J gene TRBJ2-5; D is unresolved. There are 14 residues in the CDR3. The germline V gene has CDR1 SGHRS and CDR2 YFSETQ. V shed 2 bases and J shed 1 base, with 9 bases lying between them. The DNA of the CDR3 is TGCGCCAGCAGCTTCGGGCGGTTCCAAGAGACCCAGTACTTC. Protein sequence: CASSFGRFQETQYF.

This clonotype was observed many times. The gene calls are TRBV20-1 and TRBJ1-2; a possible D gene is TRBD1 (5 bases). The CDR3 runs to 12 residues. Germline assignment: CDR1 DFQATT and CDR2 SNEGSKA (reference sequence). The V end was cut by 7 bases, the J end by 6 bases, with 15 bases between. CDR3 DNA: TGCAGTGGGGAGGGACGTTTCGATGGCTACACCTTC. It specifies CSGEGRFDGYTF.

The table lists this clonotype with many counts. The J gene is TRBJ1-2, the V gene TRBV6-5, with 7 bases fitting TRBD1. CDR1 and CDR2 from the germline V gene are MNHEY and SVGAGI. The CDR3 is 14 residues long. V shed 6 bases and J 5 bases; nucleotides not matched to a gene: 9. The CDR3 region is CASSYRGGVYGYTF. As DNA, the CDR3 is TGTGCCAGCAGCTACAGGGGTGGGGTTTATGGCTACACCTTC.

V gene TRBV29-1 combines with J gene TRBJ1-1; no firm D call. This CDR3 comprises 13 residues. The ends were cut back, 4 bases at V and 0 bases at J, with 9 bases in the middle. Per the germline V gene, CDR1 is SQVTM and CDR2 is ANQGSEA. CDR3 sequence (DNA): TGCAGCGTTGTGCGGGCGTTGAACACTGAAGCTTTCTTT. It codes for CSVVRALNTEAFF.

The J gene is TRBJ1-5, the V gene TRBV12-3 or TRBV12-4, with D hard to call. The CDR3 is 15 amino acids. V lost 6 bases, J lost 4 bases, and 16 bases lay in between. In nucleotides, the CDR3 is TGTGCCAGCAGCCGTACCGGACTGAAGAATCAGCCCCAGCATTTT. Translating gives CASSRTGLKNQPQHF.

This chain connects TRBV27 to TRBJ2-7, with 14 bases lining up with TRBD2. Germline V gene data show CDR1 as MNHEY and CDR2 as SMNVEV (reference sequence). The CDR3 sequence is 17 residues long. V lost 5 bases and J lost 3; bases outside the gene matches: 9. The CDR3 protein is CASSHGTSGSALYEQYF. CDR3 bases: TGTGCCAGCAGTCACGGGACTAGCGGGAGCGCTCTCTACGAGCAGTACTTC.

In this sample, this clonotype turned up many times. This chain connects TRBV27 to TRBJ2-7; D not resolved. CDR1 is MNHEY and CDR2 is SMNVEV in the germline V gene (reference sequence). With 3 bases removed from V and 2 bases from J, the gap between germline ends came to 2 bases. The CDR3 covers 11 residues. The CDR3 here is CASSFAYEQYF. CDR3 nucleotides: TGTGCCAGCAGTTTTGCCTACGAGCAGTACTTC.

This clonotype was seen a handful of times. V gene TRBV20-1 combines with J gene TRBJ2-4; 9 nucleotides match TRBD1. The DNA end is more similar to TRBJ2-7, so the J call may be wrong. This CDR3 is 13 amino acids long. The germline V gene encodes CDR1 DFQATT and CDR2 SNEGSKA (reference sequence). The CDR3: CSARVGTGREQYF. DNA of the CDR3: TGCAGTGCTAGAGTGGGGACAGGGCGCGAGCAGTACTTC.

This clonotype occurred a few times. The chain joins TRBV28 to TRBJ1-2; maybe TRBD1 (5 bases). Deletions cut 5 bases from V and 3 bases from J, with 19 bases between. The CDR3 runs 16 residues. Germline CDR1 and CDR2: MDHEN and SYDVKM. This CDR3 reads CASSTDPGLIYYGYTF. CDR3 DNA sequence: TGTGCCAGCAGTACCGACCCGGGACTGATATACTATGGCTACACCTTC.

With respect to this clonotype: A junction end diverges from the germline sequence, so it may reflect a read error. This chain's CDR3 is CASSFPAGQFPPNMYSEQFF. The CDR3 bases are TGTGCCAGCAGTTTCCCTGCCGGACAGTTCCCACCCAACATGTACAGTGAGCAGTTCTTC. The chain uses TRBV28 and TRBJ2-1; a weak D match, TRBD1 (6 bases). The CDR3 totals 20 residues. Per the germline V gene, CDR1 is MDHEN and CDR2 is SYDVKM.

As concerns this clonotype: Possible read error: a much larger clone is one base away. V is TRBV14 and J is TRBJ2-4; no clear D. Germline V CDR1 and CDR2: SGHDN, FVKESK. Trimming took off 2 bases at V and 7 bases at J, with 9 bases between the two ends. The CDR3 is 13 residues long. The CDR3: CASSQSMGNIQYF. CDR3 coding DNA: TGTGCCAGCAGCCAATCCATGGGGAACATTCAGTACTTC.

This chain links TRBV6-5 with TRBJ1-1; the D gene is possibly TRBD1 (6 bases). V was clipped by 8 bases and J by 10 bases, with 23 bases between them. This CDR3 spans 14 amino acids. Per germline, CDR1 MNHEY and CDR2 SVGAGI. CDR3 sequence (DNA): TGTGCCAGCCGAGGGGGACCCAGGGCTTCATTAGCTTTCTTT. Its translation is CASRGGPRASLAFF.

This clonotype was counted many times. The chain joins TRBV9 to TRBJ2-7, with a possible D match to TRBD1 (6 bases). V was cut by 0 bases and J by 0 bases, with 7 bases left in between. The CDR3 is 14 amino acids. The V gene's germline CDR1 is SGDLS and CDR2 YYNGEE. Here the CDR3 reads CASSVEGDSYEQYF. For the CDR3, the DNA is TGTGCCAGCAGCGTAGAGGGGGACTCCTACGAGCAGTACTTC.

The rearrangement joins TRBV6-6 to TRBJ1-1, with D perhaps TRBD1 (6 bases). Germline CDR1 and CDR2: MNHNY and SVGAGI (reference sequence). CDR3 length equals 13 residues. Trimming pared 10 bases from V and 0 bases from J, leaving 12 bases between. The DNA for the CDR3 is TGTGCCACCGCAGGGGCGGTGAACACTGAAGCTTTCTTT. Its translation is CATAGAVNTEAFF.

The chain couples TRBV20-1 to TRBJ2-4, with a tentative D call TRBD1 (6 bases). V dropped 3 bases and J dropped 13 bases, with 22 bases sitting between them. CDR1 and CDR2 from the germline V gene are DFQATT and SNEGSKA (reference sequence). This CDR3 comprises 14 residues. CDR3 DNA sequence: TGCAGTGCTAGTGGGGACACACGCTACAATGAGCAGTACTTC. Encoded protein: CSASGDTRYNEQYF.

About this clonotype itself: A much more abundant neighbour one base away suggests this may be a read error. Lacking the conserved final phenylalanine or tryptophan, this CDR3 likely reflects a read error. The J gene is TRBJ2-7, the V gene TRBV5-1; no definite D call. CDR1 SGHRS and CDR2 YFSETQ come from the germline V gene. The length of the CDR3 is 11 residues. Trimming cost V 4 bases and J 7 bases, with 9 bases left between them. CDR3 protein: CASSPVEEQYC. CDR3 in DNA: TGCGCCAGCAGCCCGGTCGAAGAGCAGTACTGC.

This clonotype was counted a few times. The chain links TRBV6-2 or TRBV6-3 to TRBJ1-1, with unresolved D. The germline V and J ends were trimmed by 2 bases and 6 bases, with 7 bases remaining between them. Germline CDR1 and CDR2: MNHEY and SVGEGT. The CDR3 has 12 amino acids. The CDR3 protein is CASSYGSAEAFF. The CDR3 DNA sequence: TGTGCCAGCAGTTACGGTTCGGCTGAAGCTTTCTTT.

This clonotype was seen repeatedly, ten times or more. The chain employs TRBV7-8 and TRBJ2-7; D uncertain. Germline loops: CDR1 SGHVS, CDR2 FQNEAQ. Trimming removed 3 bases from V and 2 bases from J, with 20 bases in between. The CDR3 length is 17 residues. CDR3 sequence: CASSLTDLGSQPYEQYF. CDR3 DNA sequence: TGTGCCAGCAGCTTGACCGACCTAGGATCTCAACCCTACGAGCAGTACTTC.

J is TRBJ2-5 and V is TRBV6-5, with D possibly TRBD2 on 6 matching bases. V dropped 8 bases and J dropped 11 bases, with 27 bases sitting between them. Germline assignment: CDR1 MNHEY and CDR2 SVGAGI. This CDR3 comprises 15 residues. The CDR3 sequence: CASYPHAGSGWEQYF. The CDR3 coding sequence is TGTGCCAGCTACCCCCACGCCGGGAGTGGCTGGGAGCAGTACTTC.

The chain carries TRBV5-1 and TRBJ2-3; 8 positions agree with TRBD2. The CDR3 has 15 amino acids. Germline loops: CDR1 SGHRS, CDR2 YFSETQ. The trim removed 7 bases at V and 1 base at J, leaving 8 bases unmatched. The CDR3 sequence: CASGSGGRGTDTQYF. CDR3 bases: TGCGCCAGCGGATCGGGGGGGCGAGGCACAGATACGCAGTATTTT. Full variable domain (remainder filled in from reference TRBV5-1 and TRBJ2-3): KAGVTQTPRYLIKTRGQQVTLSCSPISGHRSVSWYQQTPGQGLQFLFEYFSETQRNKGNFPGRFSGRQFSNSRSEMNVSTLELGDSALYLCASGSGGRGTDTQYFGPGTRLTVL.

This clonotype was detected many times. V usage is TRBV12-3 or TRBV12-4 and J usage is TRBJ2-7; TRBD2 matches 7 bases. The trim removed 1 base at V and 7 bases at J, leaving 4 bases unmatched. This CDR3 spans 13 amino acids. CDR3 nucleotide sequence: TGTGCCAGCAGTTTAGAGGGACTAACAGAGCAGTACTTC. Residues: CASSLEGLTEQYF.

A few counts support this clonotype. The chain employs TRBV24-1 and TRBJ2-3; 8 bases are a match to TRBD2. The J segment lost 2 bases and the V segment lost 5 bases, leaving 17 bases of the junction unmatched. There are 19 residues in the CDR3. CDR1 is KGHDR and CDR2 is SFDVKD in the germline V gene. In DNA form, the CDR3 reads TGTGCCACCAGTGTGCGTCCCGGCCGCAGCGGGGGAAACACAGATACGCAGTATTTT. Translated, it gives CATSVRPGRSGGNTDTQYF.

Many counts were recorded for this clonotype. This sequence joins TRBV20-1 and TRBJ1-2; 7 bases align to TRBD1. Germline V CDR1 and CDR2: DFQATT, SNEGSKA (reference sequence). The trim removed 6 bases at V and 6 bases at J, leaving 7 bases unmatched. The CDR3 contains 12 residues. CDR3 region: CSAILRGDGYTF. Written as DNA, the CDR3 is TGCAGTGCGATCCTCAGGGGGGATGGCTACACCTTC.